The 9 T cell receptor beta chains presented below share a single source sample, sequenced in a study of T cells in Graves' hyperthyroidism and ophthalmopathy. Researchers took RNA transcripts and amplified the TCR beta CDR3 regions from them. First-round RT-PCR of the TCR CDR3 relied on the HTBI primer set. Using its own MiXCR run on the multiplex PCR reads, TCRdb lists one record per CDR3 protein. The sample contains approximately 530,000 distinct CDR3 sequences, over 15% of which appear only once. Material: blood. The receptor set was obtained from a woman aged 18-35 years with Graves' hyperthyroidism.

This clonotype was detected ten times or more. The genes are TRBV14 and TRBJ2-4; tentative D call: TRBD2 (5 bases). The germline V and J ends were trimmed by 2 bases and 1 base, with 12 bases remaining between them. This CDR3 is 16 amino acids long. CDR1 and CDR2 (germline): SGHDN, FVKESK. CDR3 sequence: CASSQRLSGAKNIQYF. CDR3 in DNA: TGTGCCAGCAGCCAACGACTATCGGGGGCCAAAAACATTCAGTACTTC.

This clonotype occurred a few times. The chain carries TRBV12-3 or TRBV12-4 and TRBJ2-7, with 14 bases lining up with TRBD2. The CDR3 has 17 amino acids. The trim removed 6 bases at V and 3 bases at J, leaving 10 bases unmatched. The CDR3 sequence is CASSLTSGGAGSYEQYF. CDR3 in DNA: TGTGCCAGCAGCCTGACTAGCGGGGGGGCCGGCAGCTACGAGCAGTACTTC.

The chain is built from TRBV5-6 and TRBJ2-6; maybe TRBD2 (5 bases). Germline V CDR1 and CDR2: SGHDT, YYEEEE. This CDR3 region has 17 residues. V dropped 2 bases and J dropped 4 bases, with 16 bases sitting between them. CDR3 nucleotide sequence: TGTGCCAGCAGCTTAAGGGCGCTAGCTCCCGGGGCCAACGTCCTGACTTTC. It specifies CASSLRALAPGANVLTF.

The rearrangement links TRBV7-8 to TRBJ1-1; the D gene is possibly TRBD1 (5 bases). CDR1 and CDR2 from the germline V gene are SGHVS and FQNEAQ. The V and J ends lost 5 bases and 1 base respectively, with 11 bases between them. The CDR3 loop spans 14 amino acids. For the CDR3, the DNA is TGTGCCAGCAGCCAGGGTAGGGGGAACACTGAAGCTTTCTTT. Its protein is CASSQGRGNTEAFF.

This clonotype was counted at least ten times. The genes are TRBV29-1 and TRBJ2-5, with D possibly called TRBD1 or TRBD2 (5 bases each). The CDR3 totals 12 residues. Germline V gives CDR1 SQVTM, CDR2 ANQGSEA. Trimming took off 8 bases at V and 1 base at J, with 11 bases between the two ends. As DNA, the CDR3 is TGCAGCATAAGGGACGGCCAAGAGACCCAGTACTTC. Translating gives CSIRDGQETQYF.

This clonotype was detected once. A much larger clone differs by one base, so this may be a read error. The genes are TRBV5-1 and TRBJ2-1; D remains unclear. The germline gives CDR1 SGHRS, CDR2 YFSETQ. This CDR3 contains 13 residues. The V gene lost 5 bases and the J gene lost 7 bases, with 13 bases spanning the gap. Here the CDR3 DNA reads TGCGCCAGCAGGGGTAGCCTACGGAATGAGCAGTTCTTC. It codes for CASRGSLRNEQFF.

For this clonotype: Since a much larger clone is just one base distant, this may be a read error. The chain carries TRBV11-3 and TRBJ1-1; D not certain. Germline CDR1 is SGHNT and CDR2 is YENEEA. This CDR3 has 13 amino acids. The V gene lost 1 base and the J gene lost 5 bases, with 8 bases spanning the gap. CDR3 in amino acids: CASSLVEATEAFF. In DNA, the CDR3 is TGTGCCAGCAGCTTAGTCGAGGCTACTGAAGCTTTCTTT.

In the case of this clonotype: With a much larger clone just one base away, this may be a read error. V usage is TRBV2 and J usage is TRBJ2-1, with no clear D. Per the germline V gene, CDR1 is SNHLY and CDR2 is FYNNEI. The CDR3 consists of 14 residues. Trimming removed 10 bases from V and 7 bases from J, with 20 bases in between. Written as DNA, the CDR3 is TGTGCCACCAGGACCGACATCCTGGGGAATGAGCAGTTCTTC. Amino acids: CATRTDILGNEQFF. Complete variable domain (other parts from reference TRBV2 and TRBJ2-1): EPEVTQTPSHQVTQMGQEVILRCVPISNHLYFYWYRQILGQKVEFLVSFYNNEISEKSEIFDDQFSVERPDGSNFTLKIRSTKLEDSAMYFCATRTDILGNEQFFGPGTRLTVL.

The CDR3 sequence: CASSLRGGMSEAFF. The DNA for the CDR3 is TGTGCCAGCAGTCTGAGAGGGGGCATGAGTGAAGCTTTCTTT. The chain couples TRBV12-3 or TRBV12-4 to TRBJ1-1; TRBD1 matches 7 bases. V shed 5 bases and J 7 bases; nucleotides not matched to a gene: 10. The CDR3 loop spans 14 amino acids.